The rows below give T cell receptor beta chains drawn from one sample of a study of cytomegalovirus exposure and HLA in healthy donors. Repertoires were generated with immunoSEQ multiplex PCR, while TCRdb's copy carries only in-frame clones and drops some. Of about 130,000 clones listed, more than 65% are singletons. The material sequenced was PBMCs. The receptors derive from a woman between 55 and 75 years old in good health and CMV-seropositive. Each CDR3 is given with its conserved first and last residue. Clone size, where shown, is once, few, many, or a class for clones that have expanded.

v_gene,abundance,j_gene,CDR3aa
TRBV30,NA,TRBJ2-2,CAWSVPRTGVAGELFF
TRBV9,few,TRBJ2-1,CASSVTGTSGVDEQFF
TRBV5-6,NA,TRBJ2-5,CASSPLVTGGHETQYF
TRBV6-1,NA,TRBJ1-2,CASSEGQNYGYTF
TRBV7-9,NA,TRBJ2-1,CASSLAVGGYNEQFF
TRBV18,NA,TRBJ2-5,CASSTGGSWEETQYF
TRBV6-5,NA,TRBJ1-2,CASRQQGYEAGYTF
TRBV25-1,few,TRBJ2-7,CASSEVSVGYF
TRBV2,NA,TRBJ2-1,CASSVEGPGGLNEQFF
TRBV9,NA,TRBJ1-3,CASSVLGQATGNTIYF
TRBV19,NA,TRBJ1-1,CASSIGQGLSTEAFF
TRBV14,NA,TRBJ2-7,CASSQGLGQGSYEQYF
TRBV5-1,once,TRBJ2-7,CASRRERDKSSYEQYF
TRBV5-1,NA,TRBJ2-7,CASRGQGSYEQYF
TRBV30,NA,TRBJ2-5,CAWGGLAETQYF
TRBV19,NA,TRBJ1-3,CASPTGGSGNTIYF
TRBV5-1,NA,TRBJ2-2,CASSLVGQENWSGELFF
TRBV7-3,NA,TRBJ2-7,CASRSGTGDYEQYF
TRBV7-8,NA,TRBJ2-2,CASTGLANTGELFF
TRBV6-1,NA,TRBJ1-1,CASSDRGPLEAFF
TRBV2,NA,TRBJ1-3,CASRLSPASGNTIYF
TRBV5-1,NA,TRBJ1-5,CASSLGQNQPQHF
TRBV27,few,TRBJ1-2,CASSLEGFVGYTF
TRBV7-6,NA,TRBJ1-6,CASSPRGAGNSPLHF
TRBV4-3,few,TRBJ2-1,CASSQVVTSGRYNEQFF
TRBV19,once,TRBJ1-5,CASSIHQQGARQPQHF
TRBV6-5,NA,TRBJ2-1,CASSYSLLAVHNEQFF
TRBV7-3,NA,TRBJ2-2,CASSLGRGLLSLNTGELFF
TRBV6-1,NA,TRBJ1-1,CASSRDRVAEAFF
TRBV2,NA,TRBJ1-2,CASSITQGGQSGYTF
TRBV30,once,TRBJ2-7,CAWSVQSEGTEQYF
TRBV4-2,NA,TRBJ2-1,CASSQDPGLVNEQFF
TRBV7-2,NA,TRBJ1-4,CASSSGRGINEKLFF
TRBV6-5,NA,TRBJ2-5,CASSGQEQETQYF
TRBV19,NA,TRBJ2-1,CASSLGLADLYNEQFF
TRBV27,NA,TRBJ1-6,CASSPTPNYNSPLHF
TRBV5-1,NA,TRBJ1-5,CASSVAQNQPQHF
TRBV7-9,NA,TRBJ2-5,CASSFPTGQETQYF
TRBV9,once,TRBJ2-1,CASSANLAGTYNEQFF
TRBV13,once,TRBJ2-1,CASIHKGQSSYNEQFF
TRBV7-2,NA,TRBJ1-5,CASGIYGGNQPQHF
TRBV7-8,NA,TRBJ1-1,CASSQQGGTEAFF
TRBV6-5,NA,TRBJ1-5,CASSGGTGGQPQHF
TRBV7-9,NA,TRBJ1-1,CASSLRQRMNTEAFF
TRBV5-6,NA,TRBJ2-7,CASSLVTSRSVQYF
TRBV27,NA,TRBJ1-3,CASSPLSGGSSGNTIYF
TRBV7-2,NA,TRBJ1-5,CASSPGSTSNQPQHF
TRBV6-6,NA,TRBJ2-1,CASSLRDLGGNEQFF
TRBV30,NA,TRBJ1-2,CAWNAGSASGYTF
TRBV6-1,NA,TRBJ1-6,CASSEDRKTHSPLHF